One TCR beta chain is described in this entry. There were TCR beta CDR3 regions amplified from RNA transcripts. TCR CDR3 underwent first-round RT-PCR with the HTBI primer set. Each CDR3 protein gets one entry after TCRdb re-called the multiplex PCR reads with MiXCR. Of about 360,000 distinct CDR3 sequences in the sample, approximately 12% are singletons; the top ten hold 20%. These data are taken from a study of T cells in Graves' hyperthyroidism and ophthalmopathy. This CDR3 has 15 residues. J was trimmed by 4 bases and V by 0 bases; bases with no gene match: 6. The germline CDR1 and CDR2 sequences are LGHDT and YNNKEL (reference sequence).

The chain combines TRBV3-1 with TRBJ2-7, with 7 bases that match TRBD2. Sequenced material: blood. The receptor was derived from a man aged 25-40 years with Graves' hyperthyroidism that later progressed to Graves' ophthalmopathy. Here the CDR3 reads CASSQERDYSYEQYF. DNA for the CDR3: TGTGCCAGCAGCCAAGAACGGGACTACTCTTACGAGCAGTACTTC.